The 14 T cell receptor beta chains below were found in one sample sequenced in a study of blood T cells in healthy people across ages. The use of a sample-barcoded 5' primer and a J-beta primer mix characterized a second PCR of roughly 6 to 12 cycles. TCRdb re-called the 5' RACE reads with MiXCR, one entry per CDR3 protein. The sample lists 550,000 to 700,000 distinct CDR3 sequences; 25% to 30% were seen once. The sample consisted of blood. The receptors derive from a woman aged 70-85 years in good health.

CDR3 DNA: TGTGCCAGCAGTCATGAGGGGAACACTGAAGCTTTCTTT. Encoded protein: CASSHEGNTEAFF. The chain links TRBV7-9 to TRBJ1-1; D gene unclear. The CDR3 covers 13 residues. The germline V and J ends were trimmed by 6 bases and 1 base, with 9 bases remaining between them. Per germline, CDR1 SEHNR and CDR2 FQNEAQ (reference sequence).

The sample holds many counts of this clonotype. The chain is built from TRBV20-1 and TRBJ2-5; 9 nucleotides match TRBD2. The J call is uncertain, as TRBJ2-1 better fits the DNA end. The length of the CDR3 is 15 residues. Germline CDR1 DFQATT, CDR2 SNEGSKA (reference sequence). CDR3 in amino acids: CSALRGGGGRNEQFF. The CDR3 nucleotides are TGCAGTGCTCTCCGCGGGGGGGGCGGTAGGAATGAGCAGTTCTTC.

The chain has TRBV5-1 and TRBJ1-4; 9 bases are shared with TRBD1. J lost 6 bases, V lost 2 bases, and 2 bases had no gene match. The germline V gene has CDR1 SGHRS and CDR2 YFSETQ. The CDR3 is 14 residues long. This chain's CDR3 is CASSFRDRDEKLFF. In nucleotides, the CDR3 is TGCGCCAGCAGCTTCCGGGACAGGGATGAAAAACTGTTTTTT.

This clonotype was observed a few times. This rearrangement joins TRBV4-3 to TRBJ2-5; TRBD1 agrees at 7 bases. Per germline, CDR1 LGHNA and CDR2 YSLEER. This CDR3 has 13 amino acids. V lost 4 bases and J lost 5; bases outside the gene matches: 4. CDR3 sequence (DNA): TGCGCCAGCAGCCGATTACAGGGGGAGACCCAGTACTTC. As protein: CASSRLQGETQYF.

This chain links TRBV18 with TRBJ1-1; D uncertain. In germline, CDR1 is KGHSH, CDR2 LQKENI. CDR3 length: 14 residues. V shed 3 bases and J shed 2 bases, with 10 bases lying between them. The CDR3 region has the DNA TGTGCCAGCTCACCTTTTTCGCAAAACACTGAAGCTTTCTTT. This translates into CASSPFSQNTEAFF.

V gene TRBV30 combines with J gene TRBJ2-5; possible D gene TRBD1, 6 bases. Judging by the DNA end, TRBJ2-1 fits better; the J call may be wrong. Germline CDR1 and CDR2: GTSNPN and SVGIG (reference sequence). The length of the CDR3 is 10 residues. In DNA form, the CDR3 reads TGTGCCTGGACAGGGGCTGAGCAGTTCTTC. It translates to CAWTGAEQFF.

This clonotype has a handful of counts. The CDR3 sequence is CATSDPLGLTGGTGELFF. DNA of the CDR3: TGTGCCACCAGTGATCCACTGGGGCTGACAGGGGGCACCGGGGAGCTGTTTTTT. This chain joins TRBV24-1 and TRBJ2-2; 9 bases fit TRBD1. The CDR3 length is 18 residues. V lost 3 bases to trimming and J lost 4 bases; unmatched junction nucleotides: 11. Germline assignment: CDR1 KGHDR and CDR2 SFDVKD.

The gene calls are TRBV24-1 and TRBJ1-1; 7 positions agree with TRBD1. Germline V gives CDR1 KGHDR, CDR2 SFDVKD. CDR3 size: 12 residues. Unmatched junction bases numbered 9, after V lost 9 bases and J lost 9 bases. The DNA of the CDR3 is TGTGCCACCGGGACTGGGGACAGACAAGCTTTCTTT. It specifies CATGTGDRQAFF.

A few counts support this clonotype. V is TRBV5-1 and J is TRBJ2-5, with D maybe TRBD2 (5 bases). V lost 0 bases and J lost 3, with 9 bases in between. This CDR3 is 14 amino acids long. CDR1 and CDR2 (germline): SGHRS, YFSETQ. The DNA for the CDR3 is TGCGCCAGCAGCTTGGGCCCGGGGAAAGAGACCCAGTACTTC. Its translation: CASSLGPGKETQYF. The variable domain in full, with the rest retrieved from reference TRBV5-1 and TRBJ2-5, is KAGVTQTPRYLIKTRGQQVTLSCSPISGHRSVSWYQQTPGQGLQFLFEYFSETQRNKGNFPGRFSGRQFSNSRSEMNVSTLELGDSALYLCASSLGPGKETQYFGPGTRLLVL.

The chain carries TRBV6-5 and TRBJ2-6; D unclear. Germline lookup yields CDR1 MNHEY and CDR2 SVGAGI. The CDR3 is made up of 14 amino acids. Trimming cost V 5 bases and J 5 bases, with 10 bases left between them. The CDR3 region is CASSPPARANVLTF. The CDR3 DNA sequence: TGTGCCAGCAGTCCTCCGGCTCGGGCCAACGTCCTGACTTTC.

This clonotype was detected ten times or more. The J gene is TRBJ1-2, the V gene TRBV5-6, with D tentatively TRBD1 (6 bases). CDR3 size: 14 residues. In germline, CDR1 is SGHDT, CDR2 YYEEEE. Between the trimmed V and J ends, which lost 1 base and 4 bases, there was a span of 11 bases. The CDR3 loop is CASSLPTGTYGYTF. CDR3 DNA sequence: TGTGCCAGCAGCTTGCCCACAGGGACCTATGGCTACACCTTC.

This clonotype has just a few counts. The rearrangement joins TRBV5-1 to TRBJ1-1; no definite D call. The V end lost 6 bases, the J end lost 1 base, and 13 bases lay between the germline ends. Looked up from germline, CDR1 is SGHRS and CDR2 is YFSETQ. The CDR3 is 14 amino acids. The CDR3 nucleotides read TGCGCCAGCACTCACGGGTCGACGAACACTGAAGCTTTCTTT. This translates into CASTHGSTNTEAFF.

This clonotype was seen just once. V usage is TRBV6-2 or TRBV6-3 and J usage is TRBJ2-3; D is uncertain. Germline V gives CDR1 MNHEY, CDR2 SVGEGT. This CDR3 region has 12 residues. V lost 10 bases, J lost 3 bases, and 11 bases lay in between. The CDR3 reads CAIESRTDTQYF. For the CDR3, the DNA is TGTGCCATCGAGTCTCGGACAGATACGCAGTATTTT.

This clonotype was picked up a small number of times. The chain combines TRBV10-3 with TRBJ2-5; 10 nucleotides match TRBD2. The CDR3 has 14 amino acids. The V and J ends lost 11 bases and 2 bases, in that order; junction bases with no gene match: 8. The germline CDR1 and CDR2 sequences are ENHRY and SYGVKD. The CDR3 protein is CAVSLAGVQETQYF. The CDR3 DNA sequence: TGTGCCGTGTCTCTAGCGGGGGTTCAAGAGACCCAGTACTTC.